Listed below are T cell receptor beta chains from one sample, sequenced in a study of blood T cell repertoires in COVID-19. Produced via immunoSEQ multiplex PCR; TCRdb's table is partial and in-frame only. This sample has 150,000 to 200,000 clones, with approximately 86% found just once. The material sequenced was PBMCs or T cells enriched from blood (not recorded which). Every receptor here comes from a woman aged 40 to 50 in a cohort exposed to, infected with or recovered from COVID-19 (not recorded which). The CDR3 runs from the conserved cysteine through the conserved F or W. D genes are given only for firm matches. Clone size is not always given. Where it is, it says once, few, many or a class for expanded clones.

TRBJ2-5 | TRBV5-1 | TRBD2 | - | TGCGCCAGCAGCTTTGCGAGCGGGGGGGAAGAGACCCAGTACTTC | CASSFASGGEETQYF
TRBJ1-1 | TRBV7-2 | - | - | TGTGCCAGCAGCTTCGACAGACGTACCACTGAAGCTTTCTTT | CASSFDRRTTEAFF
TRBJ1-1 | TRBV11-2 | TRBD1 | - | TGTGCCAGCAGCACATGGGACAGGGACACTGAAGCTTTCTTT | CASSTWDRDTEAFF
TRBJ1-2 | TRBV19 | TRBD1 | - | TGTGCCAGTAGTATAGGGCAGGGGGCGTATGGCTACACCTTC | CASSIGQGAYGYTF
TRBJ1-4 | TRBV9 | TRBD1 | few | TGTGCCAGCAGCGTAGGACAGGGAGGCGAAAAACTGTTTTTT | CASSVGQGGEKLFF
TRBJ2-7 | TRBV12-3/TRBV12-4 | - | - | TGTGCCAGCAGTTTGTCAGCGGGTTACGAGCAGTACTTC | CASSLSAGYEQYF
TRBJ2-1 | TRBV3-1/TRBV3-2 | - | - | TGTGCCAGCAGCCAATCGCGGCGTTACAATGAGCAGTTCTTC | CASSQSRRYNEQFF
TRBJ1-1 | TRBV5-1 | TRBD1 | - | TGCGCCAGCAGCGGAGGACAGGGGGCCACTGAAGCTTTCTTT | CASSGGQGATEAFF
TRBJ1-1 | TRBV29-1 | TRBD1 | - | TGCAGCGATACGACAGGGGGCGCGGGCACTGAAGCTTTCTTT | CSDTTGGAGTEAFF
TRBJ2-1 | TRBV7-9 | TRBD1 | once | TGTGCCAGCAGCTTTGGGACAGGGACTAATGAGCAGTTCTTC | CASSFGTGTNEQFF
TRBJ1-2 | TRBV6-5 | TRBD1 | - | TGTGCCAGCAGCACGGGGACAGCTTATGGCTACACCTTC | CASSTGTAYGYTF
TRBJ1-1 | TRBV3-1/TRBV3-2 | - | - | TGTGCCAGCAGCCAAGTCTTCGGGGATAGTAGCGCTGAAGCTTTCTTT | CASSQVFGDSSAEAFF
TRBJ1-4 | TRBV7-9 | TRBD1 | - | TGTGCCAGCAGCTTAGGGACAGGAGCCCTGTTTTTT | CASSLGTGALFF
TRBJ1-2 | TRBV28 | TRBD1 | - | TGTGCCAGCAGTTTCCCGAGACAGGGTGATGGCTACACCTTC | CASSFPRQGDGYTF
TRBJ2-7 | TRBV6-5 | TRBD1 | - | TGTGCCAGCAGTTACTTCAGGGGGAACGAGCAGTACTTC | CASSYFRGNEQYF
TRBJ2-2 | TRBV7-6 | TRBD2 | - | TGTGCCAGCAGCTTAGCGCGCAGCGGGAGTGACGGGGAGCTGTTTTTT | CASSLARSGSDGELFF
TRBJ2-1 | TRBV6-2/TRBV6-3 | TRBD2 | - | TGTGCCAGCAGTTTATGGACTAGCGGGGGGGACGATGAGCAGTTCTTC | CASSLWTSGGDDEQFF
TRBJ2-7 | TRBV5-1 | - | - | TGCGCCAGCAGCTCCAGACCGGGACTCCCCAAAACCTCCTACGAGCAGTACTTC | CASSSRPGLPKTSYEQYF
TRBJ2-3 | TRBV28 | TRBD1 | few | TGTGCCAGCAGTGCGACAGGGTCAGATACGCAGTATTTT | CASSATGSDTQYF
TRBJ2-1 | TRBV13 | - | - | TGTGCCAGCAGCTTAGGTCCAATAGACTATGAGCAGTTCTTC | CASSLGPIDYEQFF
TRBJ2-3 | TRBV5-1 | - | - | TGCGCCAGCAGCCCCGTAGGGGGGGGGATGCGCACAGATACGCAGTATTTT | CASSPVGGGMRTDTQYF
TRBJ1-1 | TRBV7-6 | - | - | TGTGCCAGCAGCTTAGGGGGCGCGGCGACTGAAGCTTTCTTT | CASSLGGAATEAFF
TRBJ2-7 | TRBV5-1 | - | - | TGCGCCAGCAGCCTGGAGGACAGCTCCTACGAGCAGTACTTC | CASSLEDSSYEQYF
TRBJ1-2 | TRBV7-8 | - | - | TGTGCCAGTCTTGGTCAGGGGCCCACTAACTATGGCTACACCTTC | CASLGQGPTNYGYTF
TRBJ2-5 | TRBV27 | TRBD2 | - | TGTGCCAGCAGTTCCGGACTAGCGGGGGATTGGCAAGAGACCCAGTACTTC | CASSSGLAGDWQETQYF
TRBJ2-1 | TRBV13 | - | - | TGTGCCAGCAAATGGGGAGCCCTCAATGAGCAGTTCTTC | CASKWGALNEQFF
TRBJ2-1 | TRBV10-3 | TRBD2 | once | TGTGCCATCAGTGAGTCGATGGCGGGAGACTACAATGAGCAGTTCTTC | CAISESMAGDYNEQFF
TRBJ2-1 | TRBV7-2 | - | - | TGTGCCAGCAGCAAAGAAGGACAGTACTACAATGAGCAGTTCTTC | CASSKEGQYYNEQFF
TRBJ2-7 | TRBV20-1 | TRBD1 | - | TGCAGTGCTGGTGGGACAGAAAGTTACGAGCAGTACTTC | CSAGGTESYEQYF
TRBJ1-6 | TRBV27 | TRBD1 | - | TGTGCCAGCAGTTTATCTCCTCGGGGGACAGGGGGCTATAATTCACCCCTCCACTTT | CASSLSPRGTGGYNSPLHF
TRBJ1-5 | TRBV2 | TRBD1 | few | TGTGCCAGTTCAGGGGGTCAGCCCCAGCATTTT | CASSGGQPQHF
TRBJ2-1 | TRBV6-1 | TRBD2 | few | TGTGCCAGCAGTGTACTGGCGGGGGGTTCCTACAATGAGCAGTTCTTC | CASSVLAGGSYNEQFF
TRBJ1-1 | TRBV7-8 | TRBD1 | - | TGTGCCAGCAGCCCTCCGGACAGGGGAGGCACTGAAGCTTTCTTT | CASSPPDRGGTEAFF
TRBJ1-3 | TRBV19 | TRBD1 | - | TGTGCCAGTAGTATTACCGGGACAGCCTTACAGGGAAGAAACACCATATATTTT | CASSITGTALQGRNTIYF
TRBJ2-1 | TRBV11-2 | - | many | TGTGCCAGCAGCTTAGATTTCGGCTCGGGAAATCAGCAGTTCTTC | CASSLDFGSGNQQFF
TRBJ2-7 | TRBV2 | TRBD1 | - | TGTGCCATTTCTGACAGGGGGACCTACGAGCAGTACTTC | CAISDRGTYEQYF
TRBJ1-4 | TRBV10-3 | - | - | TGTGCCATCAGTGAGTCTTACATTGCAACTAATGAAAAACTGTTTTTT | CAISESYIATNEKLFF
TRBJ2-1 | TRBV7-9 | - | medium-sized | TGTGCCAGCAGCCCCGTTACGGGGAAAGGGTCGCAGTTCTTC | CASSPVTGKGSQFF
TRBJ1-1 | TRBV10-3 | - | - | TGTGCCTCAAAGACAGAGATGAACACTGAAGCTTTCTTT | CASKTEMNTEAFF
TRBJ1-5 | TRBV7-9 | TRBD1 | - | TGTGCCAGCAGCCCGACCGGGACAGGGGATCAGCCCCAGCATTTT | CASSPTGTGDQPQHF
TRBJ1-2 | TRBV6-5 | TRBD1 | - | TGTGCCAGCAAGCCCGGGACAGGGGGCTTGGGCTACACCTTC | CASKPGTGGLGYTF
TRBJ1-6 | TRBV7-9 | TRBD1 | once | TGTGCCAGCAGCCCTGGACAGGGGTTATCACCCCTCCACTTT | CASSPGQGLSPLHF
TRBJ2-5 | TRBV7-8 | TRBD1 | - | TGTGCCAGCAGGCCCCTCACGACAGGGGTCGAGACCCAGTACTTC | CASRPLTTGVETQYF
TRBJ1-4 | TRBV2 | - | - | TGTGCCAGCAGTCCCCGACAGGTGATAAGGGAAAAACTGTTTTTT | CASSPRQVIREKLFF
TRBJ1-5 | TRBV7-9 | TRBD1 | - | TGTGCCAGCAGCTTAGCGTCAGGACAGGGTGATCAGCCCCAGCATTTT | CASSLASGQGDQPQHF
TRBJ2-3 | TRBV25-1 | - | - | TGTGCCAGCAGTGATTCCGGGACTAGCACAGATACGCAGTATTTT | CASSDSGTSTDTQYF
TRBJ1-1 | TRBV15 | - | few | TGTGCCACCAGCAGTCAACCGGGGGCTGAAGCTTTCTTT | CATSSQPGAEAFF
TRBJ2-3 | TRBV5-6 | TRBD2 | - | TGTGCCAGCAGCTTGGGCGGGAGGGCCTATCACGTCACAGATACGCAGTATTTT | CASSLGGRAYHVTDTQYF